The sequence of this T cell receptor beta chain was determined in a study of blood T cell repertoires in COVID-19. Background on the study: The United States, Italy and Spain supplied acute and convalescent COVID-19 samples. Sources were T cells, B-cell-depleted T cells, or PBMCs; the material itself was cDNA or gDNA.

The authors' processing: Amplification from reference gene primers served as the basis for estimated nucleated cell counts. The table came from immunoSEQ multiplex PCR; TCRdb's copy has only in-frame clones and leaves some out. Clone size and the V and J calls come from that table; the DNA yielded D and trimming. The table records roughly 290,000 clones, around four fifths of them present only once. Sequenced: peripheral blood. The source is a woman aged 50 to 60 with active or convalescent COVID-19.

The CDR3 bases are TGTGCCAGCAGCTTTTGGCAGTTAAACACAGATACGCAGTATTTT. Encoded protein: CASSFWQLNTDTQYF. The chain is built from TRBV7-8 and TRBJ2-3, with no clear D. CDR3 size: 15 residues. V was shortened by 3 bases and J by 2 bases, with 12 bases between the two germline ends. Germline assignment: CDR1 SGHVS and CDR2 FQNEAQ.